This T cell receptor beta chain came from a study of spatial heterogeneity in lung cancer. MiXCR was run by TCRdb on the 5' RACE reads, yielding one entry per CDR3 protein. The sample shows roughly 16,000 distinct CDR3 sequences, 20% to 25% of them seen only once. V was pared by 5 bases and J by 0 bases, with 14 bases of the junction left unmatched. CDR3 length: 18 residues. Germline V gives CDR1 SGHTA, CDR2 FQGNSA. The table lists this clonotype with many counts. As to time point: sample taken at primary tumor resection. Without sorting, whole RNA was sequenced from tumor, nontumor lung or frozen PBMC.

J is TRBJ2-3 and V is TRBV7-2, with 7 bases aligning to TRBD2. Sequenced here: PBMCs, sampled at surgery. The clonotype originates from a female donor with early-stage non-small cell lung cancer. CDR3 amino acids: CASSPPLGGSGSTDTQYF. Here the CDR3 DNA reads TGTGCCAGCAGCCCCCCTTTGGGTGGTAGCGGGAGCACAGATACGCAGTATTTT.